The source of this T cell receptor (beta chain) is a study of response to subunit inactivated influenza vaccine. General study findings and limits: T cells newly recruited by each seasonal influenza vaccination are few, the authors suggested.

Per germline, CDR1 SGHRS and CDR2 YFSETQ. V was clipped by 6 bases and J by 1 base, with 23 bases between them. This CDR3 is 17 amino acids long. TCRdb redid the calling of the RT-PCR reads with MiXCR, one entry per CDR3 protein. The profile shows about 780,000 distinct CDR3 sequences, roughly 18% of them singletons. This clonotype was observed a handful of times. The antigen is not known. The origin of this receptor is a man between 45 and 60 years old who received an inactivated influenza vaccine. The sequences come from PBMCs from blood, collected less than 6 days after vaccination. The chain uses TRBV5-1 and TRBJ2-7, with no clear D. Here the CDR3 DNA reads TGCGCCAGCACTCCCTCGAAGTTACCGACCTTATCCTACGAGCAGTACTTC. It yields the protein CASTPSKLPTLSYEQYF.